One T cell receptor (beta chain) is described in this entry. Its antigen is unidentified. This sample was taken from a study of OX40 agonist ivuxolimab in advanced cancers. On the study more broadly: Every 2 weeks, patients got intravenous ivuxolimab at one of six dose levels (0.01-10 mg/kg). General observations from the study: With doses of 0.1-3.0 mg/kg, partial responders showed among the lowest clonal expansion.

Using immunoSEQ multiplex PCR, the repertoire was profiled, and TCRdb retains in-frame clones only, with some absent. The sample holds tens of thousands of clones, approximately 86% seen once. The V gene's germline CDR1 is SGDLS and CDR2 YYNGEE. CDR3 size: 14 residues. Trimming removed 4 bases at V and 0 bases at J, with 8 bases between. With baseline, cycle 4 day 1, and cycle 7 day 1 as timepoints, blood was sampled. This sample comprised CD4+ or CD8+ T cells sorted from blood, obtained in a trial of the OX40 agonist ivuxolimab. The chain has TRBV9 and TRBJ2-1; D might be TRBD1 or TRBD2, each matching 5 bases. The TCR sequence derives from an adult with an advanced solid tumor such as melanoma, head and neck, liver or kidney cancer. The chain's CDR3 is CASSTRGSYNEQFF. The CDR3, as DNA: TGTGCCAGCAGCACGAGGGGCTCCTACAATGAGCAGTTCTTC.